This entry describes one T cell receptor (beta chain). A sample-barcoded 5' primer and a J-beta primer mix were used in a second PCR of roughly 7 to 12 cycles. Every molecule of cDNA carried a tag from a template-switch adaptor with 12 random nucleotides. TCRdb itself ran the 5' RACE reads through MiXCR, one entry per CDR3 protein. This sample has around 990,000 distinct CDR3 sequences; under 30% occur once, and the top ten carry approximately 0.7%. The data stem from a study of blood T cells in healthy people across ages. This CDR3 region has 15 residues. Germline CDR1 and CDR2: MGHDK and SYGVNS. V lost 1 base, J lost 2 bases, and 11 bases lay in between. The same data also went into a second study, on T cells of mothers and their children.

V gene TRBV25-1 combines with J gene TRBJ1-1, with D possibly TRBD1 on 5 matching bases. The sequence was obtained from a girl aged 2 to 9 in good health. Sequences were obtained from blood. Here the CDR3 DNA reads TGTGCCAGCAGTGAATTCACAGGCGCCAACACTGAAGCTTTCTTT. Amino acids: CASSEFTGANTEAFF.